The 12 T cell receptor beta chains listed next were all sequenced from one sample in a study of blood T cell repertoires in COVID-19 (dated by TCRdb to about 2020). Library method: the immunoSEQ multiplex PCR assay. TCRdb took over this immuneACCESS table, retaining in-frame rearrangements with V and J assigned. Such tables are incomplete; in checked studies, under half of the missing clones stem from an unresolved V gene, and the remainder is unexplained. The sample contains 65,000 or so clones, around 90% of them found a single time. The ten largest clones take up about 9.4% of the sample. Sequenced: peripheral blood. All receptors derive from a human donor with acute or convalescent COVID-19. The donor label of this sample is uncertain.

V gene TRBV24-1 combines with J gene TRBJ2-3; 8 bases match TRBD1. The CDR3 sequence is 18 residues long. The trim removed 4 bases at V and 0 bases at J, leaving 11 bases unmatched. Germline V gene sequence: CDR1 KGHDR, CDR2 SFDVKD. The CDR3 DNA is TGTGCCACCAGTGAACATCCGGGACAGGAATCAAGCACAGATACGCAGTATTTT. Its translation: CATSEHPGQESSTDTQYF.

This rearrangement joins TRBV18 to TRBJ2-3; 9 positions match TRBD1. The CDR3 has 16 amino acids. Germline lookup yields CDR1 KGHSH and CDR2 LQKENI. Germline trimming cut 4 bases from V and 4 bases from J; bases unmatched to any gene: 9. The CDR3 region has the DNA TGTGCCAGCTCACGTCCCGGGACAGGGTTCCCAGATACGCAGTATTTT. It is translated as CASSRPGTGFPDTQYF.

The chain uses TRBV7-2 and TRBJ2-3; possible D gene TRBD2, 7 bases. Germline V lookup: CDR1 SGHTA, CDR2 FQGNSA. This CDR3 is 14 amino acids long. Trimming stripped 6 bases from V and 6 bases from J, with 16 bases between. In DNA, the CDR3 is TGTGCCAGCAGAGGGGGTCCCGGGGGGGATACGCAGTATTTT. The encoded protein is CASRGGPGGDTQYF.

CDR3 DNA sequence: TGTGCCAGCAGCTCCCGACTAGCGGGGGGGAAAAACATTCAGTACTTC. Protein: CASSSRLAGGKNIQYF. The chain uses TRBV11-3 and TRBJ2-4, with 14 bases lining up with TRBD2. Germline V gene data show CDR1 as SGHNT and CDR2 as YENEEA. CDR3 length: 16 amino acids. Losses at the gene ends were 4 bases for V and 4 bases for J; bases not matched to a gene: 3.

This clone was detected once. CDR3 nucleotide sequence: TGTGCCAGCAGCCAAGGTAGGACAGGAAGGAACACTGAAGCTTTCTTT. Its translation is CASSQGRTGRNTEAFF. This chain uses TRBV3-1 (or the pseudogene TRBV3-2) with TRBJ1-1, with 7 bases identical to TRBD1. The V segment lost 1 base and the J segment 1 base; nucleotides outside the gene matches: 6. The length of the CDR3 is 16 residues. Germline CDR1 is LGHDT and CDR2 is YNNKEL (reference sequence).

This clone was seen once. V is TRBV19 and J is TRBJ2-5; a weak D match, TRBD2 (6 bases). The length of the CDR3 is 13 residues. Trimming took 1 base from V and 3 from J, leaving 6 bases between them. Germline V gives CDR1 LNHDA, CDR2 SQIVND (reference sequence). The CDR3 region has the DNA TGTGCCAGTAGTATAGCGGGGGAAGAGACCCAGTACTTC. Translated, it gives CASSIAGEETQYF.

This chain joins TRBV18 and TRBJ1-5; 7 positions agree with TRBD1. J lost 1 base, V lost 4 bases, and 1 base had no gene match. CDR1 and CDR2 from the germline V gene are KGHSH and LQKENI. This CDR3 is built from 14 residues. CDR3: CASSQGASNQPQHF. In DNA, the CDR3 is TGTGCCAGCTCACAGGGGGCGAGCAATCAGCCCCAGCATTTT. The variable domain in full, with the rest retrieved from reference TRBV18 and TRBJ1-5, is NAGVMQNPRHLVRRRGQEARLRCSPMKGHSHVYWYRQLPEEGLKFMVYLQKENIIDESGMPKERFSAEFPKEGPSILRIQQVVRGDSAAYFCASSQGASNQPQHFGDGTRLSIL.

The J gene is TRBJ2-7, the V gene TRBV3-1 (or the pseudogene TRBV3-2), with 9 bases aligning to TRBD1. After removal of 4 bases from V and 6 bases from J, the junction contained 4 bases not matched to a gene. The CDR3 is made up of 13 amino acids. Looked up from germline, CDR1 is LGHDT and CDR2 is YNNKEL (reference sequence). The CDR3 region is CASSPGQGGEQYF. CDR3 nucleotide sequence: TGTGCCAGCAGCCCGGGACAGGGAGGCGAGCAGTACTTC.

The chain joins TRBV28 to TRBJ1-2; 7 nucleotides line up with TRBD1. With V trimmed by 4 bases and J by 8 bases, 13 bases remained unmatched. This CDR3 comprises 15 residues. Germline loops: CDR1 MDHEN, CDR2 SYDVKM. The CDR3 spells CASSSPDRAIQGYTF. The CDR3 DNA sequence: TGTGCCAGCAGTTCCCCAGACAGGGCGATCCAAGGCTACACCTTC.

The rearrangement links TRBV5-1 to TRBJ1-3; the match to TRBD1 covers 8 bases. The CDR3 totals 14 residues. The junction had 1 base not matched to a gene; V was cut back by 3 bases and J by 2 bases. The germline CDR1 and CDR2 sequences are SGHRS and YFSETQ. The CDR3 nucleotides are TGCGCCAGCAGCTCAGGGGGCACTGGAAACACCATATATTTT. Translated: CASSSGGTGNTIYF.

The CDR3 here is CASSPRAWENIQYF. In DNA, the CDR3 is TGTGCCAGCTCACCGAGGGCGTGGGAAAACATTCAGTACTTC. The chain combines TRBV18 with TRBJ2-4; possible D gene TRBD2, 5 bases. Trimming shortened V by 3 bases and J by 5 bases, and 11 bases separated the two germline ends. CDR3 length: 14 residues. The germline CDR1 and CDR2 sequences are KGHSH and LQKENI.

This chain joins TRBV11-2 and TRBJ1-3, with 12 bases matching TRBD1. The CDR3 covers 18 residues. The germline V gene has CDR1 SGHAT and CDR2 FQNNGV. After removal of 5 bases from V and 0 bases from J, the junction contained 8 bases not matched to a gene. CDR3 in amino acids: CASSERDRGLSSGNTIYF. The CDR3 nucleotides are TGTGCCAGCAGCGAAAGGGACAGGGGGCTTTCCTCTGGAAACACCATATATTTT.